This entry features one T cell receptor (beta chain) sequence. Its antigen is not identified. The whole isolated RNA underwent reverse transcription, so sequencing captured expressed TCRB transcripts. Clones were sequenced by immunoSEQ multiplex PCR, and TCRdb holds only the in-frame ones, with some missing. The data show fewer than 300,000 clones, around 20% seen once. This specimen comes from a study of beta chain features in type 1 diabetes. Findings and caveats of the study: Amplification by PCR could prefer shorter templates, with the same effect in patients and controls. Moderate yet significant TCRB CDR3 shortening was seen in Type 1 diabetes patients in all four CD4+ subsets.

The CDR3 contains 13 residues. The V end lost 5 bases, the J end lost 6 bases, and 11 bases lay between the germline ends. Germline lookup yields CDR1 KGHSH and CDR2 LQKENI. In total, each donor contributed a single heparinised blood draw that averaged around 120 mL. The TCR sequence derives from a woman in her 40s with type 1 diabetes. The chain carries TRBV18 and TRBJ2-1; D not resolved. The sequencing sample was made of naive CD4+ T cells from blood. Here the CDR3 reads CASSGLDTNEQFF. CDR3 DNA sequence: TGTGCCAGCTCAGGCCTTGACACCAATGAGCAGTTCTTC. Filled out from reference TRBV18 and TRBJ2-1, the complete variable domain reads NAGVMQNPRHLVRRRGQEARLRCSPMKGHSHVYWYRQLPEEGLKFMVYLQKENIIDESGMPKERFSAEFPKEGPSILRIQQVVRGDSAAYFCASSGLDTNEQFFGPGTRLTVL.